Included here is one TCR beta chain sequence, with context. This clonotype has a single count. Its antigen remains undetermined. No much larger clone exists at a distance of one base, and base qualities are not known. One read offers little support. The record originates from a study of yellow fever vaccine responses in identical twins (dated by TCRdb to 2017 to 2018). Some background on the complete study: In the study, vaccine-responding T cell clones were precisely tracked in identical twins.

The library was produced with RT-PCR. The reads were generated on an Illumina HiSeq 2500. In-frame beta chains were kept once TCRdb had trimmed the public reads at Q25 with fastp and called clones with MiXCR. Here each entry gathers all rows of one CDR3 protein and keeps the most common genes and DNA. The sample table lists 1,300 to 1,500 distinct CDR3 sequences, 84% of them with a count of one. The ten largest account for roughly 6.2% of the sample. Overall results and qualifications from the work: The T cell response to vaccination in identical twins was reported by the authors to appear partly convergent and partly personalized.

The germline V gene (reference sequence) specifies SGHNT as CDR1 and YYREEE as CDR2. Between the V and J ends, shortened by 0 bases and 2 bases respectively, the junction contains 6 bases. Measured from the cysteine to the phenylalanine, the CDR3 is 14 residues long. Only CDR3 DNA is held: 42 bases, read in frame from base 1. This TCR derives from a young woman who received the yellow fever vaccine. Donor details come from another sample of the same person, matched by shared clones. Sequencing was performed on T cells from blood (PBMCs), unsorted or a sorted subset (not recorded which), taken before or after yellow fever vaccination (not recorded which). This receptor chain uses TRBV5-4 and TRBJ2-1, with the D call perhaps TRBD1 or TRBD2, as 5 bases match in each case. DNA sequence: TGTGCCAGCAGCTTGGTGGGGGCCTACAATGAGCAGTTCTTC. It translates to CASSLVGAYNEQFF.